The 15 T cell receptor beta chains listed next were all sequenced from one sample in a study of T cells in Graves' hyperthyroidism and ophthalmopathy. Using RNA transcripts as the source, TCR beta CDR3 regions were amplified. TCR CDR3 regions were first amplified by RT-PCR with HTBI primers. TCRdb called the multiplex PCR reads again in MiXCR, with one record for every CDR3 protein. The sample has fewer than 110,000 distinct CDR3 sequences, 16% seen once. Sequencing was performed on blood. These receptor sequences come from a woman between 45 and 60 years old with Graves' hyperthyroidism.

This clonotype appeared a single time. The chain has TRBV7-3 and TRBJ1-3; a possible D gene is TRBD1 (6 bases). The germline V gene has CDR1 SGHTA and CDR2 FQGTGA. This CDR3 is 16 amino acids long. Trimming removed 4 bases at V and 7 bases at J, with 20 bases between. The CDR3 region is CASSSRQPVQGNTIYF. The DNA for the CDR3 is TGTGCCAGCAGCTCTCGACAGCCGGTCCAGGGGAACACCATATATTTT.

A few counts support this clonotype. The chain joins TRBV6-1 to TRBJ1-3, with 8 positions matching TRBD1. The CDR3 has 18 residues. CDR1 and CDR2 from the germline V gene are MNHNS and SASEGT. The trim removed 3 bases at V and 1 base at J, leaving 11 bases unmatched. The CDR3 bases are TGTGCCAGCAGTGAGTTGTTGGGACAGGTATCATCTGGAAACACCATATATTTT. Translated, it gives CASSELLGQVSSGNTIYF.

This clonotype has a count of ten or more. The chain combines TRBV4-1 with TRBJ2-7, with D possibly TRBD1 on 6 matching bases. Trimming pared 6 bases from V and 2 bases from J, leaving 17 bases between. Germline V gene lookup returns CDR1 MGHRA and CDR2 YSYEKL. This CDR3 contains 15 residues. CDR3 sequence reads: CASRLRTVSTYEQYF. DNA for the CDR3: TGCGCCAGCAGACTCAGGACAGTGTCGACCTACGAGCAGTACTTC.

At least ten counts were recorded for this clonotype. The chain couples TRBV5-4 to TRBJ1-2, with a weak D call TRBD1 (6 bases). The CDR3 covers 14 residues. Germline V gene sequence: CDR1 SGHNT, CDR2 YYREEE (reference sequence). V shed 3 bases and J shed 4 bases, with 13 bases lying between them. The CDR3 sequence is CASSSQGWSYGYTF. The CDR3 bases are TGTGCCAGCAGCTCACAGGGCTGGAGCTATGGCTACACCTTC.

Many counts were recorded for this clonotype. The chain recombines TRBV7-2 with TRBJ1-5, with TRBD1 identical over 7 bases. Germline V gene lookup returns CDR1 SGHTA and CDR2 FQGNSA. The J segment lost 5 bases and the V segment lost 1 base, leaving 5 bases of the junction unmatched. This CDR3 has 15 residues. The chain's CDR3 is CASSLGQGWDQPQHF. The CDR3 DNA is TGTGCCAGCAGCTTAGGACAGGGTTGGGATCAGCCCCAGCATTTT.

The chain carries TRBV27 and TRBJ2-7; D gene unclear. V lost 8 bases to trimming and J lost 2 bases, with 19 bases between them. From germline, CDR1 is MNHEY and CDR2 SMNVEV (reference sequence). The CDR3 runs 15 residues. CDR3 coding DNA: TGTGCCAGCCAAGTGTACCCCACAGACGCCTACGAGCAGTACTTC. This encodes CASQVYPTDAYEQYF.

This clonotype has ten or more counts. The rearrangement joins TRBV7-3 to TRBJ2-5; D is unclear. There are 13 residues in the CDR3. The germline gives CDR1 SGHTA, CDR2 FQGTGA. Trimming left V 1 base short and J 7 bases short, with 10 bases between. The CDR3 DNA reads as TGTGCCAGCAGCTTAATAACAGAAGGGACCCAGTACTTC. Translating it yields CASSLITEGTQYF.

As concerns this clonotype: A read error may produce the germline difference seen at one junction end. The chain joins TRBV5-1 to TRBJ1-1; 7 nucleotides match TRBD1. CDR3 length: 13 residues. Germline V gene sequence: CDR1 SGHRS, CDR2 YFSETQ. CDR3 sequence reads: CASSLVPGGEAFF. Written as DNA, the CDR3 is TGTGCCAGCAGCTTGGTGCCAGGGGGTGAAGCTTTCTTT.

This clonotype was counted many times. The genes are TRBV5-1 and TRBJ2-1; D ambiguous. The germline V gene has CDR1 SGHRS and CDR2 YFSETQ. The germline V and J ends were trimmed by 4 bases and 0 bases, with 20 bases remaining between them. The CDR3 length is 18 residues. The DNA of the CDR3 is TGCGCCAGCAGCCCAACCCTGCGGCCCGGAAGCTCCTACAATGAGCAGTTCTTC. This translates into CASSPTLRPGSSYNEQFF.

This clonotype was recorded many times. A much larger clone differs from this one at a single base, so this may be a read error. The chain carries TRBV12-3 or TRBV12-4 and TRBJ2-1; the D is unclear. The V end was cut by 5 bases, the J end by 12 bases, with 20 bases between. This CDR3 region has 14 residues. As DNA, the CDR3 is TGTGCCAGCAGTCCTCCCCTCAGCGCGTTTGGGCAGTTCTTC. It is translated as CASSPPLSAFGQFF.

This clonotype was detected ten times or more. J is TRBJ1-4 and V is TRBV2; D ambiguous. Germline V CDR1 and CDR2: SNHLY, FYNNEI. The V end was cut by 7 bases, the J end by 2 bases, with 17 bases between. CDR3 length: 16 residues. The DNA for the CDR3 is TGTGCCAGCAATGATAAGGGCTTGGAGACTAATGAAAAACTGTTTTTT. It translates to CASNDKGLETNEKLFF.

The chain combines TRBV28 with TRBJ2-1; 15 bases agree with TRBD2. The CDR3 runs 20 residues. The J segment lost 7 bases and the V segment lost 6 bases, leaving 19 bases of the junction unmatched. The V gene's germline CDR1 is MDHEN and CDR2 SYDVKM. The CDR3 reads CASRPRTSGREPGLVNEQFF. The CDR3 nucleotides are TGTGCCAGCAGACCAAGGACTAGCGGGAGGGAGCCGGGTTTAGTGAATGAGCAGTTCTTC.

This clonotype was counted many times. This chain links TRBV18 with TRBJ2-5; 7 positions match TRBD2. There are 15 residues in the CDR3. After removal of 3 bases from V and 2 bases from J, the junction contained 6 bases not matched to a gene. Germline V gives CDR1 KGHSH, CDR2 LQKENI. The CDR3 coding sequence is TGTGCCAGCTCACCGGCGCTAGCGGCTCAAGAGACCCAGTACTTC. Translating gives CASSPALAAQETQYF.

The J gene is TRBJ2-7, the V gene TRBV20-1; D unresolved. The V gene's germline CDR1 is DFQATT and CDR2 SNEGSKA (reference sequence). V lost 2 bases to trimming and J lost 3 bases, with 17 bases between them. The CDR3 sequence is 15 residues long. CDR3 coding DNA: TGCAGTGCTAGAAACCGTGCAGCCTCCGGCTACGAGCAGTACTTC. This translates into CSARNRAASGYEQYF.

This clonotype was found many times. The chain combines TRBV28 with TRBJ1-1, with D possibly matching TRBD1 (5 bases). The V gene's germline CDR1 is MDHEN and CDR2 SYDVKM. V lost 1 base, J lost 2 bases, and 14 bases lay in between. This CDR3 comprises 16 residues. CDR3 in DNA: TGTGCCAGCAGTTTATATGTCGTGGGGACTAACACTGAAGCTTTCTTT. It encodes CASSLYVVGTNTEAFF.